The sequence of this T cell receptor beta chain was determined in a study of breast tumors, draining lymph nodes, adjacent tissues. Samples came from axillary lymph nodes draining the breast cancer. TCRdb itself ran the multiplex PCR reads through MiXCR, one entry per CDR3 protein. The sample lists about 200,000 distinct CDR3 sequences, nearly 35% occurring once. This clonotype came up many times. Antigen: not known. The junction differs from germline at one of its ends, possibly a read error. CDR1 is MNHEY and CDR2 is SVGEGT in the germline V gene. This CDR3 is built from 14 residues. Study-wide points: Most tumor T cells seemingly derive from lymph node, then expand in tumor. Tumors had less TCR diversity than lymph nodes, more than nontumor tissue. That most tumor T cells come from lymph nodes remained unproven.

The source material was axillary lymph node tissue. The receptor comes from a female donor with breast cancer. Some clones in this sample may be carry-over from other donors' samples. This chain connects TRBV6-2 or TRBV6-3 to TRBJ1-3; D unresolved. The CDR3: CASNRPSSGNTMYF. In DNA, the CDR3 is TGTGCCAGCAACAGACCAAGCTCTGGAAACACCATGTATTTT.